What follows is one T cell receptor (beta chain) and its context. The antigen is unknown. The sample originates from a study of T cell responses to AZD1222 COVID-19 vaccine. For the study at large: Whether given at about 4 or about 12 weeks, second doses were pooled. General study findings and limits: There were vaccine-associated CD4 TCRs across spike, dominant at 160-218 and 743-854.

Produced via immunoSEQ multiplex PCR; TCRdb's table is partial and in-frame only. Of 100,000 to 120,000 clones in the sample, more than 75% are singletons; the top ten hold around 8.4%. Trimming shortened V by 1 base and J by 4 bases, and 20 bases separated the two germline ends. Germline V lookup: CDR1 LGHDT, CDR2 YNNKEL (reference sequence). This CDR3 is 17 amino acids long. The TCR sequence derives from an adult in good health. The chain employs TRBV3-1 (or the pseudogene TRBV3-2) and TRBJ2-7; the D is unclear. The specimen was peripheral blood, collected on day 0 of AZD1222 vaccination. The CDR3 sequence: CASSQAPGPPNIYEQYF. The CDR3, as DNA: TGTGCCAGCAGCCAAGCACCAGGCCCACCAAATATTTACGAGCAGTACTTC.